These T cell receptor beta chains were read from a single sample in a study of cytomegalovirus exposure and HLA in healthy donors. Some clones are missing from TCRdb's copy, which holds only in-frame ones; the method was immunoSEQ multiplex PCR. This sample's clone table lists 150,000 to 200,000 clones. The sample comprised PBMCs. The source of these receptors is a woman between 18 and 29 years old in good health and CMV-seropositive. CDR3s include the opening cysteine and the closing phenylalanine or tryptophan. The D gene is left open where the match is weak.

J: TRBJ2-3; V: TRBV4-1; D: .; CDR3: CASSRTGTDTQYF; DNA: TGCGCCAGCAGCAGGACAGGCACAGATACGCAGTATTTT
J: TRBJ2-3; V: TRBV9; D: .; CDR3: CASSWTDSTDTQYF; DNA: TGTGCCAGCAGCTGGACTGACAGCACAGATACGCAGTATTTT
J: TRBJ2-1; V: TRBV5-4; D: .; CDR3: CASSLQGGDEQFF; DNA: TGTGCCAGCAGCTTGCAAGGGGGGGATGAGCAGTTCTTC
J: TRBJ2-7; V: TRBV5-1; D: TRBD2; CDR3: CASSLGGLAGGITYEQYF; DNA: TGCGCCAGCAGCTTGGGGGGACTAGCGGGAGGGATTACCTACGAGCAGTACTTC
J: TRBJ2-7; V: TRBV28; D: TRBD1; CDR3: CASNRDSLDEQYF; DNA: TGTGCCAGCAACCGGGACAGCCTGGACGAGCAGTACTTC
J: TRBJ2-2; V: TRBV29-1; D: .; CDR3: CSVDLASGGELFF; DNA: TGCAGCGTTGATCTAGCCTCTGGCGGGGAGCTGTTTTTT
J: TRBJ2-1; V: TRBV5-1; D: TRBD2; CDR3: CASSLGLAGEGEQFF; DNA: TGCGCCAGCAGCTTGGGACTAGCGGGAGAGGGTGAGCAGTTCTTC
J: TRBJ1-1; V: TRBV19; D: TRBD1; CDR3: CASSRLDRVGTEAFF; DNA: TGTGCCAGTAGTCGCCTGGACAGGGTAGGCACTGAAGCTTTCTTT
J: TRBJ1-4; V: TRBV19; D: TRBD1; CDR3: CASSIMRTGDEKLFF; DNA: TGTGCCAGTAGTATAATGAGGACAGGGGATGAAAAACTGTTTTTT
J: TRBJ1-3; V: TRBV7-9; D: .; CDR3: CASSLGQLSGNTIYF; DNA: TGTGCCAGCAGCTTGGGGCAGCTCTCTGGAAACACCATATATTTT
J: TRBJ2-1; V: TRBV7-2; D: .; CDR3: CASSVATGYNEQFF; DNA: TGTGCCAGCAGCGTCGCGACAGGCTACAATGAGCAGTTCTTC
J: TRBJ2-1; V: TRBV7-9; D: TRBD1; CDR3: CASSMTGGAPNEQFF; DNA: TGTGCCAGCAGTATGACAGGGGGCGCCCCCAATGAGCAGTTCTTC
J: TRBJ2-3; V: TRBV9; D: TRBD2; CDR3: CASSPTSGGPTDTQYF; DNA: TGTGCCAGCAGTCCAACTAGCGGGGGGCCCACAGATACGCAGTATTTT
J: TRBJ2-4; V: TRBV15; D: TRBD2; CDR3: CATSRDGRRREENIQYF; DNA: TGTGCCACCAGCAGAGATGGAAGGCGACGGGAGGAAAACATTCAGTACTTC
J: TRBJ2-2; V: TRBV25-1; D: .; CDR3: CASSRGKNTGELFF; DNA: TGTGCCAGCAGTCGGGGGAAGAACACCGGGGAGCTGTTTTTT
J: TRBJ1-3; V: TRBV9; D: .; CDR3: CASSVSGTFGNTIYF; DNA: TGTGCCAGCAGCGTTTCCGGGACATTTGGAAACACCATATATTTT
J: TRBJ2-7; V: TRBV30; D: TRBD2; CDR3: CASSGSSYEQYF; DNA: TGTGCCTCTAGCGGTTCATCCTACGAGCAGTACTTC
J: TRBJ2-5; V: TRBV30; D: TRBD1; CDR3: CAWSVQGPRSQYF; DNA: TGTGCCTGGAGTGTACAGGGGCCCAGGAGCCAGTACTTC
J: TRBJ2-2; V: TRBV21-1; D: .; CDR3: CASSARTGKPGELFF; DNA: TGTGCCAGCAGCGCCCGGACAGGGAAACCCGGGGAGCTGTTTTTT
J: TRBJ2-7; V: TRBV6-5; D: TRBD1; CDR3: CASSYSRTGRREQYF; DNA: TGTGCCAGCAGTTACTCCCGGACAGGGAGAAGGGAGCAGTACTTC
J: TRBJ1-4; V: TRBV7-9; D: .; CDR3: CASSLQAGPNEKLFF; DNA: TGTGCCAGCAGCTTACAGGCAGGGCCTAATGAAAAACTGTTTTTT
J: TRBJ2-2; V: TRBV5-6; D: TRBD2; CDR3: CASTSTGGARGGELFF; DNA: TGTGCCAGCACCTCTACCGGGGGGGCCAGGGGCGGGGAGCTGTTTTTT
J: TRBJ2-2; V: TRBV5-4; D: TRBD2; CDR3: CASSSRLAEYTGELFF; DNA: TGCGCCAGCAGCTCACGACTAGCGGAGTACACCGGGGAGCTGTTTTTT
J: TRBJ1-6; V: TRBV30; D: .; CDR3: CAWSVRSSYNSPLHF; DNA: TGTGCCTGGAGTGTGCGGTCTTCCTATAATTCACCCCTCCACTTT
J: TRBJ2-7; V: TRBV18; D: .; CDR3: CASSPPSRDSSYF; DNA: TGTGCCAGCTCACCACCCAGCCGGGACTCAAGTTACTTC
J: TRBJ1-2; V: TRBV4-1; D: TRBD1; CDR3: CASSQTRQGYGYTF; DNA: TGCGCCAGCAGCCAAACTAGACAGGGGTATGGCTACACCTTC
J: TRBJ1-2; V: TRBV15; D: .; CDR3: CATSRDAGYGYTF; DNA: TGTGCCACCAGCAGAGATGCGGGGTATGGCTACACCTTC
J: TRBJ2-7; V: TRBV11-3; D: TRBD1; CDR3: CASSPGTGVGPYF; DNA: TGTGCCAGCAGTCCCGGGACAGGGGTTGGTCCGTACTTC
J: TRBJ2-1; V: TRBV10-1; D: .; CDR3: CASLGGIGNEQFF; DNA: TGCGCCAGCCTGGGCGGGATCGGGAATGAGCAGTTCTTC
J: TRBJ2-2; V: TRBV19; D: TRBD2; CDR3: CASSRPGLASGELFF; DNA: TGTGCCAGTAGTAGACCGGGACTAGCGTCCGGGGAGCTGTTTTTT
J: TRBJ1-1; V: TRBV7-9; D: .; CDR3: CASSLDTRTAFF; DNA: TGTGCCAGCAGCCTCGACACAAGAACTGCTTTCTTT
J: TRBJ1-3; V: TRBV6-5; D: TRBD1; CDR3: CASTARDRGNTIYF; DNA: TGTGCCAGCACCGCCAGGGACAGGGGAAACACCATATATTTT
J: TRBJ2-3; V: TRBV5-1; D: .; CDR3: CASSFGERTDTQYF; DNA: TGCGCCAGCAGCTTCGGGGAGCGCACAGATACGCAGTATTTT
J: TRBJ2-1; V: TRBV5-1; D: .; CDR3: CASSLGLNEQFF; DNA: TGCGCCAGCAGCTTGGGACTGAATGAGCAGTTCTTC
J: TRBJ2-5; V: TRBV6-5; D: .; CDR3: CASSPQLELTETQYF; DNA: TGTGCCAGCAGCCCACAACTAGAGTTGACAGAGACCCAGTACTTC
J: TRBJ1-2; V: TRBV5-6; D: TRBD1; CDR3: CASSLGPPGTGGLGYTF; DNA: TGTGCCAGCAGCTTGGGCCCCCCCGGGACAGGGGGCCTAGGCTACACCTTC
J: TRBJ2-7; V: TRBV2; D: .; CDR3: CASRSTSSYEQYF; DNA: TGTGCCAGCAGATCGACTAGCTCCTACGAGCAGTACTTC
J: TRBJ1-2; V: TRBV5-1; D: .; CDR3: CASSLDWTDYGYTF; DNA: TGCGCCAGCAGCTTGGACTGGACAGACTATGGCTACACCTTC
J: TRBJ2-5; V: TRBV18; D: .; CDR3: CASSPRSRETQYF; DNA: TGTGCCAGCTCACCCCGATCGCGAGAGACCCAGTACTTC
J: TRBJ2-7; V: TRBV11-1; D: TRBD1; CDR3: CASSLRQGSYEQYF; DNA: TGTGCCAGCAGCTTAAGACAGGGCTCCTACGAGCAGTACTTC
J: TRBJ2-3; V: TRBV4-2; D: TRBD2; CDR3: CASSHRKLAVSPDTQYF; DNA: TGTGCCAGCAGCCACCGCAAACTAGCGGTGTCACCAGATACGCAGTATTTT
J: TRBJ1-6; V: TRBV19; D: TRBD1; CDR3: CASSITGVGSPLHF; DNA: TGTGCCAGTAGTATAACAGGGGTCGGTTCACCCCTCCACTTT
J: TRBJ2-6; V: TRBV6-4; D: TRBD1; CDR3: CASSVRDSLTVLTF; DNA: TGTGCCAGCAGTGTGAGGGACAGTCTTACCGTCCTGACTTTC
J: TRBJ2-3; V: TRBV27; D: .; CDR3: CASSHTDTQYF; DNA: TGTGCCAGCAGTCACACAGATACGCAGTATTTT
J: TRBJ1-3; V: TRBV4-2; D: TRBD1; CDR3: CASSRSTLTGTGNTIYF; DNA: TGTGCCAGCAGCCGATCAACACTGACAGGGACTGGAAACACCATATATTTT
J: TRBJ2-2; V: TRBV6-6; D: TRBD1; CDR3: CASSRQGAGELFF; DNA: TGTGCCAGCAGTCGACAGGGGGCCGGGGAGCTGTTTTTT